This T cell receptor (beta chain) was identified during a study of post-analysis software for immune sequencing data. In the study overall: Secondary progressive, relapsing-remitting and progressive-relapsing multiple sclerosis were among the included disease courses. General study points: Those with multiple sclerosis, the patient group, showed significantly lower normalized Chao1 diversity than controls.

cDNA libraries of TCR beta carried unique molecular identifiers. MiXCR, run by TCRdb on the PCR reads, gives a single entry per CDR3 protein. The sample comprises 160,000 or so distinct CDR3 sequences, around 34% of which are singletons, and 25% to 30% rests with the top ten. Of note for this clonotype: Its specificity is not known.

Sequenced material: blood, taken after autologous hematopoietic stem cell transplantation. The source is a girl between 5 and 17 years old with multiple sclerosis.

The CDR3 protein is CASSYQSALTDTQYF. The CDR3 DNA reads TGTGCCAGCAGCTATCAGTCGGCCCTCACAGATACGCAGTATTTT. The chain combines TRBV13 with TRBJ2-3; D ambiguous. This CDR3 has 15 amino acids. Germline V gives CDR1 PRHDT, CDR2 FYEKMQ (reference sequence). Trimming pared 4 bases from V and 2 bases from J, leaving 13 bases between. Variable domain in full (rest from reference TRBV13 and TRBJ2-3): AAGVIQSPRHLIKEKRETATLKCYPIPRHDTVYWYQQGPGQDPQFLISFYEKMQSDKGSIPDRFSAQQFSDYHSELNMSSLELGDSALYFCASSYQSALTDTQYFGPGTRLTVL.